This T cell receptor beta chain stems from a study of spatial heterogeneity in lung cancer. Study-level results: Detection of ubiquitous tumor TCRs in blood was higher at resection than follow-up.

This clonotype showed up many times. The antigen remains unidentified. The CDR3 covers 15 residues. With 4 bases clipped from V and 3 bases from J, the junction kept 9 bases outside the gene matches. In germline, CDR1 is KGHSH, CDR2 LQKENI. The time point is: sample taken at primary tumor resection. Sequencing was performed on whole RNA extracted from tumor and nontumor lung tissue, or from frozen PBMC, and the material was left unsorted. Patients with untreated early-stage non-small cell lung cancer, numbering 72, were the donors. The library protocol tagged each TCR cDNA with a unique molecular identifier. TCRdb used MiXCR to reprocess the 5' RACE reads, holding one entry per CDR3 protein. Of tens of thousands of distinct CDR3 sequences listed, 7.5% to 10% are singletons.

The receptor comes from a male donor with early-stage non-small cell lung cancer. Sequenced material: PBMCs, taken at surgery. The gene calls are TRBV18 and TRBJ2-7, with 7 nucleotides matching TRBD1. CDR3 loop: CASSRETGKFYEQYF. The CDR3 DNA sequence: TGTGCCAGCTCACGGGAGACAGGGAAGTTCTACGAGCAGTACTTC.